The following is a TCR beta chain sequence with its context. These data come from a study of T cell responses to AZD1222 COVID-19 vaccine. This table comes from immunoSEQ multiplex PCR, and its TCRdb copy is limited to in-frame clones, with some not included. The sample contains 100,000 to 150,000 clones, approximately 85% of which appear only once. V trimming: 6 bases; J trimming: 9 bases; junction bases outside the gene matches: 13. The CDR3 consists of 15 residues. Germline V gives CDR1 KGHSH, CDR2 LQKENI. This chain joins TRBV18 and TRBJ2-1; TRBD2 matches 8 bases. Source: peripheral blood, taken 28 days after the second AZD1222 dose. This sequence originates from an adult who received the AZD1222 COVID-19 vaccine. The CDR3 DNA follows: TGTGCCAGCTCGCCCGGGACTAGTCTTCGCCCTGAGCAGTTCTTC. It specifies CASSPGTSLRPEQFF.